These T cell receptor beta chains were read from a single sample in a study of blood T cell repertoires in COVID-19. Data came from immunoSEQ multiplex PCR; TCRdb stores just in-frame clones and leaves some out. The sample lists roughly 250,000 clones; approximately 90% were seen once. Sample: peripheral blood. The receptors originated from a woman in her forties who had recovered from COVID-19. Each CDR3 is given with its conserved first and last residue. Expanded clones are given a class, and other clones once, few, many or no size at all.

NA	TRBV29-1	CSYSSTLGDNEQFF
NA	TRBV2	CASSGTSRTDTQYF
NA	TRBV6-2/TRBV6-3	CASSPGTGNSYEQYF
NA	TRBV3-1/TRBV3-2	CASSPGLAGGQETQYF
NA	TRBV30	CAWSFGQGTGELFF
once	TRBV15	CATTDAGAYIQYF
NA	TRBV9	CASSAQPGLDTDTQYF
NA	TRBV5-1	CASKFPLASYNEQFF
NA	TRBV9	CASSGAPSYEQYF
NA	TRBV6-1	CASSEAIPRAYGYTF
NA	TRBV29-1	CSVGQDRGYGYTF
NA	TRBV11-3	CASSPDPGTGGGYTF
NA	TRBV2	CASSSPRRGRHSTNEKLFF
many	TRBV4-3	CASSRDRRNQPQHF